The source of this TCR beta chain is a study of blood T cell repertoires in COVID-19. The repertoire was sequenced with immunoSEQ multiplex PCR; TCRdb's copy has only in-frame clones and lacks some. The profile shows more than 35,000 clones, roughly 75% of them singletons. The CDR3 consists of 18 residues. The V gene's germline CDR1 is MNHEY and CDR2 SVGEGT. V was clipped by 2 bases and J by 2 bases; unmatched bases: 11. Input material: peripheral blood. The V call is TRBV6-2 or TRBV6-3, the J call TRBJ1-5; 8 bases map to TRBD1. This clonotype was sampled from a man aged 70 or older with acute or convalescent COVID-19. The CDR3 loop is CASSYSGQGASGNQPQHF. The CDR3 nucleotides read TGTGCCAGCAGTTACAGTGGGCAGGGGGCGTCGGGCAATCAGCCCCAGCATTTT.